This T cell receptor beta chain appears in the sequencing data of a study of T-cell reconstitution after alpha-beta-depleted transplantation in children. Construction of the TCRbeta library involved unique molecular identifiers. Each CDR3 protein gets one entry after TCRdb re-called the PCR reads with MiXCR. The sample includes around 450,000 distinct CDR3 sequences, roughly 44% of them seen just once. Turning to this clonotype: Its antigen is not known.

Study observations and caveats: The main origin of T-cell counts and diversity one year after transplant was newly produced T cells. Alpha-beta T cells present about two months after transplant were reported to originate from several hundred expanded graft clones. The study traced high day-60 TCRbeta diversity in some patients to surviving recipient T cells and thymic progenitors.

This CDR3 region has 13 residues. In germline, CDR1 is DFQATT, CDR2 SNEGSKA (reference sequence). The V and J ends lost 6 bases and 4 bases respectively, with 16 bases between them. V and J are TRBV20-1 and TRBJ2-7; D is unresolved. The sequence came from a girl aged 2 to 9 with aplastic anemia, due to receive a stem cell transplant. This specimen consisted of PBMCs, obtained before TCRalphabeta/CD19-depleted stem cell transplant. CDR3: CSANSGPVYEQYF. The CDR3 region has the DNA TGCAGTGCCAATTCTGGACCAGTGTACGAGCAGTACTTC.